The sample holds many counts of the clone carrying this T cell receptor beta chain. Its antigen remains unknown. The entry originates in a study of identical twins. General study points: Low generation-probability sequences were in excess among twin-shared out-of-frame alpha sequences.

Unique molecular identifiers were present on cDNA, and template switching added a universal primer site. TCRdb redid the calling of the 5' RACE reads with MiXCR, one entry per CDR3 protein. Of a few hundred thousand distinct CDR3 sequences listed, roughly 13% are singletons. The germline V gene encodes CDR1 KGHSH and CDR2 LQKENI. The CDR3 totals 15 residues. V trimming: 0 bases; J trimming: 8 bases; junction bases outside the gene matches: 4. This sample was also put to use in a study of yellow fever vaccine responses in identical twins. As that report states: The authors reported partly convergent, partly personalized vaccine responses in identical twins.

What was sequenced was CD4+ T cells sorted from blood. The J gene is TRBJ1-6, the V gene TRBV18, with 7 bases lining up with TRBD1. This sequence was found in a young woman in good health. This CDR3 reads CASSPPTGRHSPLHF. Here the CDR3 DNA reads TGTGCCAGCTCACCACCGACAGGGAGGCATTCACCCCTCCACTTT.